The 23 T cell receptor beta chains below all came from one sample that was sequenced in a study of blood T cell repertoires in COVID-19. The data were produced by immunoSEQ multiplex PCR, yet TCRdb's version contains in-frame clones alone and is incomplete. Here the sample spans about 180,000 clones, approximately 80% being singletons. The specimen was peripheral blood. Receptor source: a woman aged 35 to 49 with COVID-19, enrolled during active disease.

The gene calls are TRBV7-6 and TRBJ1-5; D perhaps matches TRBD1 (5 bases). V was trimmed by 3 bases and J by 5 bases, leaving 11 bases between them. This CDR3 is 14 amino acids long. Germline CDR1 reads SGHVS; CDR2 reads FNYEAQ. In DNA, the CDR3 is TGTGCCAGCAGCTTGGCCGGGGGGGATCAGCCCCAGCATTTT. Translated, it gives CASSLAGGDQPQHF.

The CDR3 here is CASSPRPGTGPQETQYF. The CDR3 bases are TGTGCCAGCAGCCCCCGTCCCGGGACAGGGCCCCAAGAGACCCAGTACTTC. The chain uses TRBV9 and TRBJ2-5; 9 positions agree with TRBD1. In germline, CDR1 is SGDLS, CDR2 YYNGEE. The CDR3 runs 17 residues. After removal of 4 bases from V and 1 base from J, the junction contained 11 bases not matched to a gene.

CDR3 in amino acids: CASSARAEGTQYF. The CDR3 DNA reads as TGTGCCAGCAGCGCTAGGGCTGAGGGTACGCAGTATTTT. J is TRBJ2-3 and V is TRBV4-2; a weak D match, TRBD2 (5 bases). The V end lost 5 bases, the J end lost 8 bases, and 14 bases lay between the germline ends. The CDR3 consists of 13 residues. Germline loops: CDR1 LGHNA, CDR2 YNFKEQ.

This clone was observed a few times. V usage is TRBV14 and J usage is TRBJ2-7; 9 positions match TRBD1. Trimming cost V 1 base and J 1 base; bases outside gene matches: 17. Germline CDR1 is SGHDN and CDR2 is FVKESK. This CDR3 region has 20 residues. Here the CDR3 reads CASSQVQGTGWDFWSYEQYF. In DNA form, the CDR3 reads TGTGCCAGCAGCCAAGTCCAGGGGACAGGGTGGGATTTCTGGTCCTACGAGCAGTACTTC.

The gene calls are TRBV10-3 and TRBJ1-1, with 8 bases matching TRBD1. CDR1 is ENHRY and CDR2 is SYGVKD in the germline V gene. V shed 6 bases and J 3 bases; nucleotides not matched to a gene: 6. The CDR3 is 14 amino acids. The DNA for the CDR3 is TGTGCCATCAGGGACAGGGCGGGTTACACTGAAGCTTTCTTT. This encodes CAIRDRAGYTEAFF.

This chain connects TRBV18 to TRBJ1-2; no reliable D call. The CDR3 runs 16 residues. CDR1 and CDR2 from the germline V gene are KGHSH and LQKENI. Trimming took 5 bases from V and 2 from J, leaving 18 bases between them. DNA of the CDR3: TGTGCCAGCTCAACCCCCAGCGCTGCACCAAACTATGGCTACACCTTC. It encodes CASSTPSAAPNYGYTF.

V gene TRBV2 combines with J gene TRBJ1-5; D not certain. The V and J ends lost 0 bases and 1 base respectively, with 10 bases between them. In germline, CDR1 is SNHLY, CDR2 FYNNEI. The CDR3 contains 16 residues. The CDR3 protein is CASSEAAGESNQPQHF. The CDR3 region has the DNA TGTGCCAGCAGTGAAGCGGCCGGGGAGAGCAATCAGCCCCAGCATTTT.

This rearrangement joins TRBV14 to TRBJ1-2; the D is unclear. Germline V gene sequence: CDR1 SGHDN, CDR2 FVKESK. Between the trimmed V and J ends, which lost 2 bases and 8 bases, there was a span of 9 bases. There are 12 residues in the CDR3. The DNA for the CDR3 is TGTGCCAGCAGCCAAAACGGGTTCGGCTACACCTTC. As protein: CASSQNGFGYTF.

The chain combines TRBV6-4 with TRBJ1-2, with D possibly matching TRBD1 (6 bases). V was trimmed by 0 bases and J by 4 bases, leaving 15 bases between them. The CDR3 totals 16 residues. In germline, CDR1 is MRHNA, CDR2 SNTAGT. The DNA for the CDR3 is TGTGCCAGCAGTGACTCGAGCGGGGGCGCTCGCTATGGCTACACCTTC. Protein: CASSDSSGGARYGYTF.

CDR3: CASSPLPKEKQYF. Here the CDR3 DNA reads TGTGCCAGTAGCCCCCTCCCCAAGGAGAAGCAGTACTTC. The chain carries TRBV19 and TRBJ2-7; unclear D gene. Trimming shortened V by 6 bases and J by 8 bases, and 17 bases separated the two germline ends. The CDR3 length is 13 residues. Germline CDR1 reads LNHDA; CDR2 reads SQIVND (reference sequence).

The genes are TRBV1 and TRBJ1-5; the D call of TRBD1 is as the table states it, not checked on the DNA. TRBV1 corresponds to a pseudogene. This CDR3 has 20 residues. The CDR3, as DNA: TGCACCAGCAGCCTCAAAGCACGGGACAGGGGCGCATATAGCAATCAGCCCCAGCATTTT. Protein: CTSSLKARDRGAYSNQPQHF.

This clone was observed a single time. The chain combines TRBV12-3 or TRBV12-4 with TRBJ2-2; 7 bases are shared with TRBD2. CDR3 size: 13 residues. The V gene end was trimmed by 3 bases and the J gene end by 5 bases; junction bases not matched to a gene: 0. The CDR3 DNA is TGTGCCAGCAGTTTCGGGGGGACCGGGGAGCTGTTTTTT. This encodes CASSFGGTGELFF.

This rearrangement joins TRBV5-1 to TRBJ2-3, with 8 bases aligning to TRBD1. This CDR3 is 14 amino acids long. The junction had 0 bases not matched to a gene; V was cut back by 0 bases and J by 3 bases. Germline V lookup: CDR1 SGHRS, CDR2 YFSETQ. CDR3 sequence reads: CASSLGDRTDTQYF. As DNA, the CDR3 is TGCGCCAGCAGCTTGGGGGACAGGACAGATACGCAGTATTTT.

The V call is TRBV11-3, the J call TRBJ1-1, with 10 bases fitting TRBD1. CDR3 length: 14 residues. Trimming at V came to 6 bases and at J to 3 bases, leaving 4 bases not matched to a gene. Germline-derived CDR1 and CDR2 are SGHNT and YENEEA. The CDR3 sequence is CASRADRGYTEAFF. The CDR3 nucleotides are TGTGCCAGCAGGGCGGACAGGGGGTACACTGAAGCTTTCTTT.

This clone was observed at least ten times. V gene TRBV6-4 combines with J gene TRBJ1-2; 7 bases map to TRBD1. Germline V gene data show CDR1 as MRHNA and CDR2 as SNTAGT. V trimming: 6 bases; J trimming: 6 bases; junction bases outside the gene matches: 16. The CDR3 sequence is 16 residues long. DNA for the CDR3: TGTGCCAGCAGACGACAGGGTCTCTTGGAAGTAAATGGCTACACCTTC. It encodes CASRRQGLLEVNGYTF.

The V gene is TRBV5-5, the J gene TRBJ1-5; 7 bases are a match to TRBD1. The CDR3 is 16 residues long. In germline, CDR1 is SGHKS, CDR2 YYEKEE (reference sequence). Trimming took 4 bases from V and 6 from J; bases not matched to a gene: 13. CDR3 coding DNA: TGTGCCAGCAGCCGTGGACAGGAGGGGATAAGTCAGCCCCAGCATTTT. Translated: CASSRGQEGISQPQHF.

The chain links TRBV19 to TRBJ1-2; TRBD1 agrees at 8 bases. This CDR3 has 12 residues. The V gene's germline CDR1 is LNHDA and CDR2 SQIVND (reference sequence). V dropped 6 bases and J dropped 8; count of bases not matched to a gene: 5. The CDR3, as DNA: TGTGCCAGTAGCCCCGGACAGGGAGGCTACACCTTC. Translated: CASSPGQGGYTF.

This chain uses TRBV11-2 with TRBJ1-4; 8 bases agree with TRBD1. Germline V gives CDR1 SGHAT, CDR2 FQNNGV. The CDR3 runs to 15 residues. Trimming took 0 bases from V and 8 from J; bases not matched to a gene: 5. Written as DNA, the CDR3 is TGTGCCAGCAGCTTAGAAGGGACAGGTGGAGAAAAACTGTTTTTT. Encoded protein: CASSLEGTGGEKLFF.

The chain joins TRBV28 to TRBJ1-4, with a tentative D call TRBD1 (6 bases). Trimming cost V 4 bases and J 8 bases, with 11 bases left between them. CDR1 MDHEN and CDR2 SYDVKM come from the germline V gene. This CDR3 is built from 13 residues. The CDR3 nucleotides are TGTGCCAGCAGTTGGTCAGGGGAGGAAAAACTGTTTTTT. This codes for CASSWSGEEKLFF. The whole variable domain, remainder taken from reference TRBV28 and TRBJ1-4, is DVKVTQSSRYLVKRTGEKVFLECVQDMDHENMFWYRQDPGLGLRLIYFSYDVKMKEKGDIPEGYSVSREKKERFSLILESASTNQTSMYLCASSWSGEEKLFFGSGTQLSVL.

The gene calls are TRBV19 and TRBJ2-1; TRBD2 agrees at 8 bases. Per germline, CDR1 LNHDA and CDR2 SQIVND (reference sequence). J gave up 4 bases and V 6 bases, and 11 bases lay outside the gene matches. The CDR3 loop spans 16 amino acids. CDR3 in amino acids: CASRRGGAGEYNEQFF. The CDR3 coding sequence is TGTGCCAGTAGGAGGGGAGGAGCGGGAGAATACAATGAGCAGTTCTTC.

The rearrangement links TRBV23-1 to TRBJ1-3; the match to TRBD1 covers 10 bases. TRBV23-1 is an ORF; its function is uncertain. The CDR3 is 16 residues long. V lost 3 bases to trimming and J lost 4 bases; unmatched junction nucleotides: 6. The CDR3 region is CASSHRQGAPGNTIYF. The CDR3, as DNA: TGCGCCAGCAGTCACAGACAGGGGGCGCCCGGAAACACCATATATTTT.

The rearrangement uses TRBV7-3 and TRBJ2-2; no definite D call. CDR1 and CDR2 from the germline V gene are SGHTA and FQGTGA. The V gene lost 3 bases and the J gene lost 4 bases, with 9 bases spanning the gap. This CDR3 contains 14 residues. CDR3 sequence (DNA): TGTGCCAGCAGCTTCATATTGAGCACCGGGGAGCTGTTTTTT. Translating it yields CASSFILSTGELFF. The full variable domain, completed using reference TRBV7-3 and TRBJ2-2, is GAGVSQTPSNKVTEKGKYVELRCDPISGHTALYWYRQSLGQGPEFLIYFQGTGAADDSGLPNDRFFAVRPEGSVSTLKIQRTERGDSAVYLCASSFILSTGELFFGEGSRLTVL.

This clone has just a few counts. The chain joins TRBV18 to TRBJ2-1; tentatively, D is TRBD1 (5 bases). Looked up from germline, CDR1 is KGHSH and CDR2 is LQKENI. The CDR3 has 13 residues. With 3 bases removed from V and 11 bases from J, the gap between germline ends came to 14 bases. CDR3 in DNA: TGTGCCAGCTCACCCACAGACAGTTCGCAGCAGTTCTTC. Amino acid sequence: CASSPTDSSQQFF.